These T cell receptor beta chains were read from a single sample in a study of OX40 agonist ivuxolimab in advanced cancers. Profiling relied on immunoSEQ multiplex PCR, and the TCRdb table lists in-frame clones only, not all of them. Of some 50,000 clones detected, roughly 83% appear once; the ten largest clones hold around 4.3%. The material was CD4+ or CD8+ T cells sorted from blood, obtained in a trial of the OX40 agonist ivuxolimab. The receptor source for this set is an adult with an advanced solid tumor such as melanoma, head and neck, liver or kidney cancer. Both conserved end residues are part of each CDR3. Each record gives: clone size, V gene, D gene, CDR3 length, J gene, CDR3 DNA, CDR3 protein. D genes are given only for firm matches. Clone sizes are given selectively: once, few, many, or a class where the clone is expanded.

>few|TRBV18|.|15|TRBJ2-7
TGTGCCAGCTCACCACCCGGAGGGAGCTGGAGCGAGCAGTACTTC
CASSPPGGSWSEQYF
>.|TRBV19|TRBD1|15|TRBJ1-2
TGTGCCAGTAGTATCGGGACAGGGGCTTCCTATGGCTACACCTTC
CASSIGTGASYGYTF
>.|TRBV5-5|TRBD1|16|TRBJ1-5
TGTGCCAGCAGCTCCCAACAGGGGTTCGGCAATCAGCCCCAGCATTTT
CASSSQQGFGNQPQHF
>.|TRBV18|TRBD2|16|TRBJ2-2
TGTGCCAGCTCAAGGACCGGGACTAGAGGCGCCGGGGAGCTGTTTTTT
CASSRTGTRGAGELFF
>.|TRBV28|.|11|TRBJ2-1
TGTGCCAGCAGTTTGAGTAATGAGCAGTTCTTC
CASSLSNEQFF
>.|TRBV11-3|.|13|TRBJ2-3
TGTGCCAGCAGCTTAGTAGGGGCAGATACGCAGTATTTT
CASSLVGADTQYF
>.|TRBV28|TRBD2|16|TRBJ2-3
TGTGCCAGCAGTTCAACTAGCGGGACCCACAGAGATACGCAGTATTTT
CASSSTSGTHRDTQYF
>.|TRBV28|TRBD1|13|TRBJ1-1
TGTGCCAGCAGTGAGACAGGGGGCACTGAAGCTTTCTTT
CASSETGGTEAFF
>.|TRBV7-6|.|14|TRBJ1-2
TGTGCCAGCAGCCAAGTGGGACGGAGAGGGGGCTACACCTTC
CASSQVGRRGGYTF
>.|TRBV6-5|TRBD1|13|TRBJ2-7
TGTGCCAGCAGTCGGGACAGGGGGAACGAGCAGTACTTC
CASSRDRGNEQYF
>.|TRBV7-8|TRBD2|19|TRBJ2-1
TGTGCCAGCAGCAGGGGACAGGGCTTTCGCCTAGCGGGAGGTAATGAGCAGTTCTTC
CASSRGQGFRLAGGNEQFF
>.|TRBV7-7|.|16|TRBJ2-2
TGTGCCAGCAGCTTAAGAGGGGGGCGGAACACCGGGGAGCTGTTTTTT
CASSLRGGRNTGELFF
>.|TRBV19|.|15|TRBJ2-5
TGTGCCAGTAGTATAGGGACAAGGTTCGGGGAGACCCAGTACTTC
CASSIGTRFGETQYF
>.|TRBV7-2|.|15|TRBJ1-1
TGTGCCAGCAGCTTAGAGGCCAGGGGGAACACTGAAGCTTTCTTT
CASSLEARGNTEAFF
>.|TRBV6-6|.|14|TRBJ1-5
TGTGCCAGCAGGGGCCGGGACAACAATCAGCCCCAGCATTTT
CASRGRDNNQPQHF
>.|TRBV2|.|16|TRBJ2-3
TGTGCCAGCAGTGGACTAGGAGGGGTGGGGACAGATACGCAGTATTTT
CASSGLGGVGTDTQYF
>.|TRBV7-2|.|15|TRBJ2-7
TGTGCCAGCAAAACGTCCCCCGGAGGAATTAACGAGCAGTACTTC
CASKTSPGGINEQYF
>.|TRBV28|TRBD2|15|TRBJ2-7
TGTGCCAGCAGTTTGGGGGGGACTACCCTCTACGAGCAGTACTTC
CASSLGGTTLYEQYF
>.|TRBV4-3|.|15|TRBJ2-1
TGCGCCAGCAGCCAAGCGGCCCAAGTCTACAATGAGCAGTTCTTC
CASSQAAQVYNEQFF
>.|TRBV11-2|.|14|TRBJ2-5
TGTGCCAGCAGCCCGGGGGCCTGGGGAGAGACCCAGTACTTC
CASSPGAWGETQYF
>.|TRBV18|TRBD2|15|TRBJ2-3
TGTGCCAGCTCTCCACGGGGGGATAGCACAGATACGCAGTATTTT
CASSPRGDSTDTQYF
>.|TRBV18|.|13|TRBJ2-1
TGTGCCAGCTCACCACCGGAGTTACGTGAGCAGTTCTTC
CASSPPELREQFF